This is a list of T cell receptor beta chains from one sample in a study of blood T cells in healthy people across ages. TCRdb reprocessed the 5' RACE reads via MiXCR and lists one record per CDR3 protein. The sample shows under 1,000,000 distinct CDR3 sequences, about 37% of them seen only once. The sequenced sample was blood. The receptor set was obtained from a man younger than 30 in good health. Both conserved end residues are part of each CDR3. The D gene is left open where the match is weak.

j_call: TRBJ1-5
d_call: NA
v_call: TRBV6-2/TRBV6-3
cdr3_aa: CASSYTDVGSNQPQHF

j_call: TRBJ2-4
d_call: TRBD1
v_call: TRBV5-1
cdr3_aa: CASSSTGAAKNIQYF

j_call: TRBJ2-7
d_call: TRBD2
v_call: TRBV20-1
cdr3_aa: CSARETSGPYEQYF

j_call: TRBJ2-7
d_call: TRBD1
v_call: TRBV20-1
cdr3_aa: CSARTGDSFYEQYF

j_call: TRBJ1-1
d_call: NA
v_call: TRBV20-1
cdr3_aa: CSAWGEGGSEAFF

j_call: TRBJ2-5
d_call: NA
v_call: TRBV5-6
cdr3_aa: CASSPAGEFGETQYF

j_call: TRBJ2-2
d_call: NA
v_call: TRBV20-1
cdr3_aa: CSARDQYGTPANTGELFF

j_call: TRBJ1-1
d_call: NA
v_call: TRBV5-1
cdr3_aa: CASSFGSRTNTEAFF

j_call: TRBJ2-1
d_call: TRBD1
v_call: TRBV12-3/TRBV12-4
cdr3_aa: CASSSRDRKHNEQFF

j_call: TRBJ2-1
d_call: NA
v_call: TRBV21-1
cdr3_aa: CASIYRGHNEQFF

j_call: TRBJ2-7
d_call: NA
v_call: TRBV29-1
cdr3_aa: CSAGRYDREQYF

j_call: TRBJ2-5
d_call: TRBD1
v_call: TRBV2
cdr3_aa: CASSPGQKRLYGQYF

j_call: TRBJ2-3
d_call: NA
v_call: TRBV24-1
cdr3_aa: CATSETGRGDDTQYF

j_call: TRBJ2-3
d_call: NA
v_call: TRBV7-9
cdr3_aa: CASSHAGFRDTQYF

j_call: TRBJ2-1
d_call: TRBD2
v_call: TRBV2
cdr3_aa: CASKGGLAGYGQFF

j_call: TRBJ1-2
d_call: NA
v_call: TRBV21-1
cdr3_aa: CATTTGANEGPLDGYTF

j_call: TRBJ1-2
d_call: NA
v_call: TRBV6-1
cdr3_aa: CASSDRGFSLYGYTF

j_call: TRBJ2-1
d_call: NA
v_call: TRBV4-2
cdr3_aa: CASSQDLEGLNEQFF

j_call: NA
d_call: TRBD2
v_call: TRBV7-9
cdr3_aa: CASSLGSGGTTYEQYF

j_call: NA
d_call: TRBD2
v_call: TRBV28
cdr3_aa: CASSSGVNPEQYF

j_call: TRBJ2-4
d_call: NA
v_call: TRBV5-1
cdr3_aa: CASSPVVGGEAKNIQYF

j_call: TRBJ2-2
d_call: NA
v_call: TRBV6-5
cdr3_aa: CASSYRAWENRPNTGELFF

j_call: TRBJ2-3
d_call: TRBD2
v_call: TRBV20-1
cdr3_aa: CSARQGLPYTDTQYF

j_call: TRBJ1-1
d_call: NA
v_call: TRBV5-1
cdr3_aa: CASSHRTGNTEAFF

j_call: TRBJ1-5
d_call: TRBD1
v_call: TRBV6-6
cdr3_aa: CASSLTGGEGQPQHF

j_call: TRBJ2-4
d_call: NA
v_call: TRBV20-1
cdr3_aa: CSARAGIAKNIQYF

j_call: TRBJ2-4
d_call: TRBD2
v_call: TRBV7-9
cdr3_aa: CASSSSGGKAKNIQYF